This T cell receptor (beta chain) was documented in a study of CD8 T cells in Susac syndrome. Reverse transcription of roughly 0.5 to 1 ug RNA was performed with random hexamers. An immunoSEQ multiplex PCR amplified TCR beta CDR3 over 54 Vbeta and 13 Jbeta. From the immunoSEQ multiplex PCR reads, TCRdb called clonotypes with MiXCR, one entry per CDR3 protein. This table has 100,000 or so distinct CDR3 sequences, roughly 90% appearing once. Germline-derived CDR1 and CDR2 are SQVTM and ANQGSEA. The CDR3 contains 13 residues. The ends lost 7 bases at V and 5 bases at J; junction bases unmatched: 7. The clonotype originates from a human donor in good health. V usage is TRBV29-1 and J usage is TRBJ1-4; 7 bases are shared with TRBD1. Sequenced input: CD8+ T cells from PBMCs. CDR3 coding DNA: TGCAGCGGGGGGACAGCCTTGAATGAAAAACTGTTTTTT. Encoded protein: CSGGTALNEKLFF.